A single sample is the source of the 31 T cell receptor beta chains below, sequenced in a study of technical replicates of blood from a handful of donors. Profiling relied on immunoSEQ multiplex PCR, and the TCRdb table lists in-frame clones only, not all of them. The repertoire holds 91,000 or so clones, about 96% seen once, with more than 0.2% in the top ten. Sequenced material: T cells isolated from PBMCs. All receptors come from a human donor in good health.

The chain has TRBV6-1 and TRBJ2-5; 8 bases align to TRBD1. This CDR3 region has 13 residues. V was clipped by 3 bases and J by 4 bases; unmatched bases: 1. The V gene's germline CDR1 is MNHNS and CDR2 SASEGT. CDR3 amino acids: CASSETGAETQYF. Written as DNA, the CDR3 is TGTGCCAGCAGTGAGACAGGGGCAGAGACCCAGTACTTC.

The chain has TRBV4-1 and TRBJ1-4, with D unresolved. V was shortened by 1 base and J by 8 bases, with 11 bases between the two germline ends. Germline CDR1 and CDR2: MGHRA and YSYEKL. The CDR3 is made up of 14 amino acids. The CDR3 protein is CASSQVLLGEKLFF. The CDR3 DNA is TGCGCCAGCAGCCAAGTCCTGCTAGGAGAAAAACTGTTTTTT.

CDR3 region: CASDGEGPEKLFF. Written as DNA, the CDR3 is TGTGCCAGTGACGGGGAAGGACCGGAAAAACTGTTTTTT. V gene TRBV2 combines with J gene TRBJ1-4, with unresolved D. V was pared by 9 bases and J by 8 bases, with 16 bases between. Germline CDR1 is SNHLY and CDR2 is FYNNEI. The CDR3 covers 13 residues.

J is TRBJ1-1 and V is TRBV19; D is unresolved. Germline loops: CDR1 LNHDA, CDR2 SQIVND (reference sequence). The V end was cut by 2 bases, the J end by 3 bases, with 7 bases between. There are 13 residues in the CDR3. The CDR3 nucleotides are TGTGCCAGTAGTATATTCCGGGACACTGAAGCTTTCTTT. This sequence encodes CASSIFRDTEAFF.

The chain combines TRBV6-1 with TRBJ2-4; the match to TRBD1 covers 11 bases. The CDR3 extends over 14 amino acids. The germline V gene has CDR1 MNHNS and CDR2 SASEGT. The trim removed 6 bases at V and 9 bases at J, leaving 7 bases unmatched. CDR3 nucleotides: TGTGCCAGCAGGACCGGGACAGGGGGGGTCATTCAGTACTTC. Protein: CASRTGTGGVIQYF.

The chain is built from TRBV14 and TRBJ1-1; D is unclear. Per the germline V gene, CDR1 is SGHDN and CDR2 is FVKESK. Trimming took off 2 bases at V and 2 bases at J, with 6 bases between the two ends. This CDR3 is built from 13 residues. CDR3 sequence (DNA): TGTGCCAGCAGCCAACTTACAAACACTGAAGCTTTCTTT. Its protein product is CASSQLTNTEAFF.

The V gene is TRBV6-1, the J gene TRBJ2-5; unclear D gene. This CDR3 contains 13 residues. Germline-derived CDR1 and CDR2 are MNHNS and SASEGT. Trimming took 2 bases from V and 3 from J, leaving 7 bases between them. The CDR3 protein is CASSELSEETQYF. CDR3 coding DNA: TGTGCCAGCAGTGAATTAAGCGAAGAGACCCAGTACTTC.

V and J are TRBV6-1 and TRBJ2-1; D may be TRBD1 (6 bases). The CDR3 consists of 19 residues. Germline V gene data show CDR1 as MNHNS and CDR2 as SASEGT. V dropped 2 bases and J dropped 5 bases, with 25 bases sitting between them. The CDR3 loop is CASSERTVRDNPSDNEQFF. CDR3 nucleotide sequence: TGTGCCAGCAGTGAACGAACCGTTCGGGACAACCCATCCGACAATGAGCAGTTCTTC.

The chain employs TRBV10-1 and TRBJ1-2, with TRBD1 matching 8 bases. The ends lost 3 bases at V and 7 bases at J; junction bases unmatched: 13. The CDR3 sequence is 16 residues long. The germline CDR1 and CDR2 sequences are WNHNN and SYGVQD (reference sequence). The CDR3 is CASSDGPDRAVLGYTF. DNA for the CDR3: TGCGCCAGCAGTGATGGCCCGGACAGGGCAGTACTTGGCTACACCTTC.

On this clone: Other DNA variants within this sample encode the same CDR3. The chain has TRBV7-9 and TRBJ2-3; possibly TRBD2 for D (5 bases). The germline CDR1 and CDR2 sequences are SEHNR and FQNEAQ (reference sequence). V shed 1 base and J shed 1 base, with 6 bases lying between them. CDR3 size: 14 residues. CDR3 in amino acids: CASSLVGGTDTQYF. In nucleotides, the CDR3 is TGTGCCAGCAGCTTAGTCGGGGGCACAGATACGCAGTATTTT.

The chain is built from TRBV5-1 and TRBJ1-1; 7 bases are shared with TRBD1. The CDR3 contains 14 residues. The V gene's germline CDR1 is SGHRS and CDR2 YFSETQ. J gave up 1 base and V 0 bases, and 0 bases lay outside the gene matches. CDR3 protein: CASSLGDRNTEAFF. In DNA form, the CDR3 reads TGCGCCAGCAGCTTGGGGGACAGGAACACTGAAGCTTTCTTT.

The genes are TRBV6-1 and TRBJ1-1; tentatively, D is TRBD1 (5 bases). CDR1 and CDR2 (germline): MNHNS, SASEGT. The CDR3 length is 13 residues. Trimming took off 8 bases at V and 2 bases at J, with 12 bases between the two ends. The CDR3 DNA reads TGTGCCAGCCTGGAAGGGGTCAACACTGAAGCTTTCTTT. Translating gives CASLEGVNTEAFF.

This chain's CDR3 is CASSEPDRGTDTQYF. As DNA, the CDR3 is TGCGCCAGCAGTGAGCCCGACAGGGGAACAGATACGCAGTATTTT. The V and J genes are TRBV10-2 and TRBJ2-3; 8 bases are a match to TRBD1. This CDR3 region has 15 residues. Trimming removed 2 bases from V and 3 bases from J; junction bases left unmatched: 4. From germline, CDR1 is WSHSY and CDR2 SAAADI.

V usage is TRBV5-8 and J usage is TRBJ2-7; 11 nucleotides agree with TRBD1. The CDR3 spans 16 residues. Trimming cost V 3 bases and J 7 bases; bases outside gene matches: 12. The germline V gene encodes CDR1 SGHTS and CDR2 YDEGEE. The CDR3 DNA sequence: TGTGCCAGCAGCTGGGACCGCGGACAGGGGGCGCAGGAGCAGTACTTC. Residues: CASSWDRGQGAQEQYF.

V is TRBV27 and J is TRBJ1-1; D is ambiguous. This CDR3 is built from 13 residues. Trimming took off 7 bases at V and 1 base at J, with 10 bases between the two ends. Germline V gene lookup returns CDR1 MNHEY and CDR2 SMNVEV (reference sequence). The CDR3 coding sequence is TGTGCCAGCAAGAGTCCAGGGAACACTGAAGCTTTCTTT. As protein: CASKSPGNTEAFF.

V and J are TRBV19 and TRBJ1-1, with 7 bases identical to TRBD1. Trimming at V came to 5 bases and at J to 1 base, leaving 10 bases not matched to a gene. This CDR3 spans 16 amino acids. CDR1 LNHDA and CDR2 SQIVND come from the germline V gene (reference sequence). CDR3 sequence (DNA): TGTGCCAGTAGTCCCTCTCGGACAGGACCGAACACTGAAGCTTTCTTT. It is translated as CASSPSRTGPNTEAFF.

The J gene is TRBJ1-3, the V gene TRBV13; D gene ambiguous. CDR3 length: 16 residues. Trimming shortened V by 2 bases and J by 0 bases, and 11 bases separated the two germline ends. Germline V gives CDR1 PRHDT, CDR2 FYEKMQ (reference sequence). CDR3 coding DNA: TGTGCCAGCAGCTTAAGAGGCAGCTCCTCTGGAAACACCATATATTTT. Its translation: CASSLRGSSSGNTIYF.

This sequence joins TRBV6-5 and TRBJ1-1; 8 bases line up with TRBD1. CDR1 MNHEY and CDR2 SVGAGI come from the germline V gene. Trimming removed 8 bases from V and 1 base from J; junction bases left unmatched: 3. This CDR3 contains 13 residues. The chain's CDR3 is CASRTGTNTEAFF. The CDR3 bases are TGTGCCAGCCGGACAGGGACGAACACTGAAGCTTTCTTT.

J is TRBJ2-1 and V is TRBV7-9, with a possible D match to TRBD1 (6 bases). Germline CDR1 and CDR2: SEHNR and FQNEAQ (reference sequence). The CDR3 runs 13 residues. V was shortened by 5 bases and J by 6 bases, with 11 bases between the two germline ends. The CDR3 sequence is CASSPRQVNEQFF. CDR3 sequence (DNA): TGTGCCAGCAGCCCACGACAGGTCAATGAGCAGTTCTTC.

This chain connects TRBV12-5 to TRBJ2-6, with D possibly matching TRBD2 (6 bases). Looked up from germline, CDR1 is LGHNT and CDR2 is FRNRAP. V lost 2 bases and J lost 0, with 17 bases in between. The CDR3 sequence is 19 residues long. The CDR3, as DNA: TGTGCTAGTGGTTTGTATATCAAATCGGGAGCCTCTGGGGCCAACGTCCTGACTTTC. It encodes CASGLYIKSGASGANVLTF.

V and J are TRBV6-5 and TRBJ2-3; D may be TRBD2 (5 bases). The CDR3 runs 12 residues. CDR1 is MNHEY and CDR2 is SVGAGI in the germline V gene. V lost 10 bases to trimming and J lost 6 bases, with 14 bases between them. The CDR3 sequence is CATSGASDTQYF. For the CDR3, the DNA is TGTGCCACCTCCGGAGCTAGCGATACGCAGTATTTT.

This rearrangement joins TRBV7-9 to TRBJ1-2; D may be TRBD1 (5 bases). The CDR3 runs to 16 residues. V was clipped by 5 bases and J by 8 bases, with 24 bases between them. Germline V lookup: CDR1 SEHNR, CDR2 FQNEAQ (reference sequence). The CDR3 nucleotides read TGTGCCAGCAGCATCATCCGCGACGGGGGGTTGATAGGCTACACCTTC. It codes for CASSIIRDGGLIGYTF.

The J gene is TRBJ2-7, the V gene TRBV27; the match to TRBD1 covers 9 bases. Germline CDR1 reads MNHEY; CDR2 reads SMNVEV (reference sequence). The V gene end was trimmed by 3 bases and the J gene end by 3 bases; junction bases not matched to a gene: 6. The CDR3 length is 15 residues. The CDR3 here is CASSFYGQGNYEQYF. DNA of the CDR3: TGTGCCAGCAGTTTTTACGGACAGGGGAACTACGAGCAGTACTTC.

V gene TRBV6-1 combines with J gene TRBJ2-7; 9 nucleotides align to TRBD2. V dropped 6 bases and J dropped 2; count of bases not matched to a gene: 8. This CDR3 has 15 amino acids. Germline V gene lookup returns CDR1 MNHNS and CDR2 SASEGT. CDR3 in DNA: TGTGCCAGCAGGGTTCCCGGGACTAGCACCTACGAGCAGTACTTC. Translated, it gives CASRVPGTSTYEQYF.

About this clone itself: The junction does not match germline at one end; this may be a read error. The rearrangement links TRBV6-1 to TRBJ2-1; TRBD2 might be the D (6 bases). From germline, CDR1 is MNHNS and CDR2 SASEGT. The CDR3 sequence is 16 residues long. The CDR3 coding sequence is TGTGCCAGCAGTGAAGTAGGCGGGAAACCGTACAATGGGCAGTTCTTC. Translated, it gives CASSEVGGKPYNGQFF.

This clone was counted a single time. The chain joins TRBV5-6 to TRBJ2-7, with 12 positions matching TRBD1. This CDR3 contains 15 residues. Germline CDR1 is SGHDT and CDR2 is YYEEEE. After removal of 4 bases from V and 4 bases from J, the junction contained 6 bases not matched to a gene. CDR3 DNA sequence: TGTGCCAGCAGCATGGGGACAGGGGGCGGGTACGAGCAGTACTTC. This codes for CASSMGTGGGYEQYF. The variable domain in full, completed from reference TRBV5-6 and TRBJ2-7, reads DAGVTQSPTHLIKTRGQQVTLRCSPKSGHDTVSWYQQALGQGPQFIFQYYEEEERQRGNFPDRFSGHQFPNYSSELNVNALLLGDSALYLCASSMGTGGGYEQYFGPGTRLTVT.

J is TRBJ2-7 and V is TRBV4-1; 8 bases are shared with TRBD2. The trim removed 0 bases at V and 2 bases at J, leaving 6 bases unmatched. This CDR3 comprises 16 residues. Germline CDR1 MGHRA, CDR2 YSYEKL. The CDR3 DNA sequence: TGCGCCAGCAGCCAAGATGGAGTAGCGGGGCCCTACGAGCAGTACTTC. This sequence encodes CASSQDGVAGPYEQYF.

The gene calls are TRBV30 and TRBJ1-4; 9 nucleotides agree with TRBD1. The germline V gene has CDR1 GTSNPN and CDR2 SVGIG (reference sequence). With V trimmed by 7 bases and J by 5 bases, 14 bases remained unmatched. The CDR3 sequence is 16 residues long. The CDR3 DNA reads as TGTGCCTTCACGCCCCCACTAGGACAGGGGAATGAAAAACTGTTTTTT. This codes for CAFTPPLGQGNEKLFF.

This chain uses TRBV6-5 with TRBJ1-2; D possibly corresponds to TRBD1 (5 bases). V lost 0 bases, J lost 4 bases, and 15 bases lay in between. Germline-derived CDR1 and CDR2 are MNHEY and SVGAGI. The length of the CDR3 is 16 residues. CDR3 in DNA: TGTGCCAGCAGTTACTCGGGGGAGGGTTCGGTCTATGGCTACACCTTC. Translated: CASSYSGEGSVYGYTF.

The chain joins TRBV6-5 to TRBJ2-2; 7 bases align to TRBD2. Germline CDR1 is MNHEY and CDR2 is SVGAGI. V was clipped by 2 bases and J by 7 bases; unmatched bases: 7. The CDR3 loop spans 15 amino acids. This chain's CDR3 is CASSYRASGGGELFF. The CDR3 bases are TGTGCCAGCAGTTACCGGGCTAGCGGAGGCGGGGAGCTGTTTTTT.

V gene TRBV7-3 combines with J gene TRBJ2-5; a weak D match, TRBD2 (6 bases). V lost 8 bases, J lost 9 bases, and 10 bases lay in between. CDR1 is SGHTA and CDR2 is FQGTGA in the germline V gene. This CDR3 contains 10 residues. The CDR3 loop reads CASAGEAQYF. The CDR3 DNA is TGTGCCAGCGCCGGGGAGGCCCAGTACTTC.